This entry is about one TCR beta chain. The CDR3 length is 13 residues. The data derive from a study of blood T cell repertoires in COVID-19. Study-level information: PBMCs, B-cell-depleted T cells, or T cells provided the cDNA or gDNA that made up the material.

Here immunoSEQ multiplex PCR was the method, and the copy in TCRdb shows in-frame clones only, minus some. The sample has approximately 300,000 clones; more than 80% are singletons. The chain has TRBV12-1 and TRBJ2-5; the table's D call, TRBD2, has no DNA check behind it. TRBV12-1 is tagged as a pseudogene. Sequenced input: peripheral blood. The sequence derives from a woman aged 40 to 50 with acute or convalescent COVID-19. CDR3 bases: TGTGCCAGCAGCCTCGGGTGCCAAGAGACCCAGTACTTC. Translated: CASSLGCQETQYF.